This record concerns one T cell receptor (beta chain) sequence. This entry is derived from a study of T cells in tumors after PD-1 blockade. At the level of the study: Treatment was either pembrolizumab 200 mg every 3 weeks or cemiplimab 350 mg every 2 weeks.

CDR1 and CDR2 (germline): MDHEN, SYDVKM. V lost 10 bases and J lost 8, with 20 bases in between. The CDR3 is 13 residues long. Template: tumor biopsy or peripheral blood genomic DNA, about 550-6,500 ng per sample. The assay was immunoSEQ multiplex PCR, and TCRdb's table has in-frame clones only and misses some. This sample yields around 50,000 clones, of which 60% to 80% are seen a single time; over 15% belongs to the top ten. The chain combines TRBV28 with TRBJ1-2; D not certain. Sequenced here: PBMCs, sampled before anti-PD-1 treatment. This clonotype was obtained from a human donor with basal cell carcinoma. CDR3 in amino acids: CATLFPMASGYTF. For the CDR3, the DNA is TGTGCCACCTTGTTTCCTATGGCTTCGGGCTACACCTTC.